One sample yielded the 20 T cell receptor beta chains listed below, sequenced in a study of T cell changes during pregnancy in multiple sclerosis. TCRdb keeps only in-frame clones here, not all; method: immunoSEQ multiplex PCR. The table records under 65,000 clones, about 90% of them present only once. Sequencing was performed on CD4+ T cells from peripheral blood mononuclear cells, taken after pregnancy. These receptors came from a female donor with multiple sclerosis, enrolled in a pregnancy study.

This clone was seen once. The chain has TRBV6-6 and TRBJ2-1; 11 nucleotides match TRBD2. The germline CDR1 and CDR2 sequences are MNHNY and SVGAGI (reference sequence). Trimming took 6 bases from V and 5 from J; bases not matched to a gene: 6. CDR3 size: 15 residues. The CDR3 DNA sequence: TGTGCCAGCAGGAACCTAGCGGGGGGTGACAATGAGCAGTTCTTC. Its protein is CASRNLAGGDNEQFF.

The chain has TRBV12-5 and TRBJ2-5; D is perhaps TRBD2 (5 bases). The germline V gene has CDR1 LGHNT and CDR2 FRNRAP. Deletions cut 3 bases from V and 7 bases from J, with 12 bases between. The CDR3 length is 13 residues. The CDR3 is CASGFDGIGTQYF. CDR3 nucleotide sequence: TGTGCTAGTGGTTTTGACGGGATCGGGACCCAGTACTTC.

CDR3 coding DNA: TGTGCCAGCAGCTCTAGACAGGGTGGTGGAAACACCATATATTTT. Its protein product is CASSSRQGGGNTIYF. V is TRBV11-2 and J is TRBJ1-3; TRBD1 matches at 7 bases. Germline loops: CDR1 SGHAT, CDR2 FQNNGV. V lost 4 bases to trimming and J lost 3 bases; unmatched junction nucleotides: 6. The CDR3 is made up of 15 amino acids.

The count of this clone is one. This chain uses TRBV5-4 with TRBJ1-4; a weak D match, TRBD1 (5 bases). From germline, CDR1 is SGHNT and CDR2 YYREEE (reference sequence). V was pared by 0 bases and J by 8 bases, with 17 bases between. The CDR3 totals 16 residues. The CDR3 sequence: CASSLEPARGTEKLFF. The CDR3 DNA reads TGTGCCAGCAGCTTGGAGCCAGCAAGGGGTACCGAAAAACTGTTTTTT. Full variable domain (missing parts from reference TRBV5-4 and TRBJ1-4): ETGVTQSPTHLIKTRGQQVTLRCSSQSGHNTVSWYQQALGQGPQFIFQYYREEENGRGNFPPRFSGLQFPNYSSELNVNALELDDSALYLCASSLEPARGTEKLFFGSGTQLSVL.

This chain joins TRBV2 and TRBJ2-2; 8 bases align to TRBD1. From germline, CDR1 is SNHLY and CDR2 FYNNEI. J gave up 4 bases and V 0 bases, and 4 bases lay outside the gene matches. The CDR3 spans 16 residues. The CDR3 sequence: CASSEATQGVTGELFF. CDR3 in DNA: TGTGCCAGCAGTGAAGCGACACAGGGGGTCACCGGGGAGCTGTTTTTT.

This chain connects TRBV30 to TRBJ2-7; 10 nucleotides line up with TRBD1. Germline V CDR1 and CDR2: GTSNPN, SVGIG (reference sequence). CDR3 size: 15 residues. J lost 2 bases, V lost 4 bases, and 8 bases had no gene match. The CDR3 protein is CAWTGTGALAYEQYF. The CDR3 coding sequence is TGTGCCTGGACCGGGACAGGGGCCCTAGCCTACGAGCAGTACTTC.

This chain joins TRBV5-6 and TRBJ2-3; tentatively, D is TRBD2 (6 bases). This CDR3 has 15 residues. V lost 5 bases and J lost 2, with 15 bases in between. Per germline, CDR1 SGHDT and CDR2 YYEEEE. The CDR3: CASRTPGEPTDTQYF. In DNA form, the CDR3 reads TGTGCCAGCAGAACCCCGGGGGAACCCACAGATACGCAGTATTTT. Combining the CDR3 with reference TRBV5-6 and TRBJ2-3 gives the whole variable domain DAGVTQSPTHLIKTRGQQVTLRCSPKSGHDTVSWYQQALGQGPQFIFQYYEEEERQRGNFPDRFSGHQFPNYSSELNVNALLLGDSALYLCASRTPGEPTDTQYFGPGTRLTVL.

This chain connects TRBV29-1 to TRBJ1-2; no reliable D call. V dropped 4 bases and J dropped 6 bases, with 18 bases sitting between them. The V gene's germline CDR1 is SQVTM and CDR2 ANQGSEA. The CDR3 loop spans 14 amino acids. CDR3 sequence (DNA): TGCAGCGTTGGCAGGAGTACGGGATTCCATGGCTACACCTTC. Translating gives CSVGRSTGFHGYTF.

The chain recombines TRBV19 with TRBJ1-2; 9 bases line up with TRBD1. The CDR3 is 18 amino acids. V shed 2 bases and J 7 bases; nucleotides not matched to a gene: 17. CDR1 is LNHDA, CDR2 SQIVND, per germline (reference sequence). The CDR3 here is CASSISQWAGTGMRGYTF. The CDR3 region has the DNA TGTGCCAGTAGTATATCCCAATGGGCGGGGACAGGGATGCGTGGCTACACCTTC.

The CDR3 region has the DNA TGTGCCAGTAGTTTCCTCGGGGCTAGCGGGGCCTCCTACAATGAGCAGTTCTTC. Its protein is CASSFLGASGASYNEQFF. The V and J genes are TRBV19 and TRBJ2-1; 9 nucleotides align to TRBD2. Trimming cost V 5 bases and J 0 bases; bases outside gene matches: 11. This CDR3 has 18 amino acids. Germline loops: CDR1 LNHDA, CDR2 SQIVND (reference sequence).

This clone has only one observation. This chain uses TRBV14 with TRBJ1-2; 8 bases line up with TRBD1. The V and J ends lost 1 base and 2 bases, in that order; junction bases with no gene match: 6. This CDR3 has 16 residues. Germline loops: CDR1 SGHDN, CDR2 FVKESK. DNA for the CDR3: TGTGCCAGCAGCCAAGTTAAACCAGGGGGCAACTATGGCTACACCTTC. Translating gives CASSQVKPGGNYGYTF.

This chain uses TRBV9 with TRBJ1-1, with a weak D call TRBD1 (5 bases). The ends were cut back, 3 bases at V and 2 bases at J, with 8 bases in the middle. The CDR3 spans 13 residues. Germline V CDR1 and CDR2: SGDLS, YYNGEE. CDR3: CASSARVNTEAFF. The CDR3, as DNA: TGTGCCAGCAGCGCCAGGGTCAACACTGAAGCTTTCTTT.

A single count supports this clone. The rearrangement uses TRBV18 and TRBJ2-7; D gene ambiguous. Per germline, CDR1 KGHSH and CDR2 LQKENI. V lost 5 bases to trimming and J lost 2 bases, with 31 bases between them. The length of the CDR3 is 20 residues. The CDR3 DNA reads TGTGCCAGCTCAACCGACGGTAGCCCACCGGCAAAGTCTTCTCCCTACGAGCAGTACTTC. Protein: CASSTDGSPPAKSSPYEQYF.

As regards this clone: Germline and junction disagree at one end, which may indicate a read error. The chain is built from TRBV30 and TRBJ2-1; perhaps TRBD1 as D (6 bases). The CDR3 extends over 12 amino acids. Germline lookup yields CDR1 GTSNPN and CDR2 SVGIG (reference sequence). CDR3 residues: CAWSSSGTRPIF. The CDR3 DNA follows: TGTGCCTGGAGTTCCTCCGGGACACGGCCCATCTTC.

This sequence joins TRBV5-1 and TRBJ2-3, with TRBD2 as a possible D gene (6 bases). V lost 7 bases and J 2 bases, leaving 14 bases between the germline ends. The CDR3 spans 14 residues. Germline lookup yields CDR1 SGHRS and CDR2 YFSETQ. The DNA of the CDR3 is TGCGCCAGCCTTTTAGCGGAAATCACAGATACGCAGTATTTT. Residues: CASLLAEITDTQYF.

CDR3 loop: CASGPNSGQPQHF. The CDR3 DNA is TGTGCTAGTGGTCCGAACAGTGGCCAGCCCCAGCATTTT. V and J are TRBV12-5 and TRBJ1-5; D unclear. The germline V and J ends were trimmed by 5 bases and 7 bases, with 12 bases remaining between them. This CDR3 has 13 residues. Germline assignment: CDR1 LGHNT and CDR2 FRNRAP.

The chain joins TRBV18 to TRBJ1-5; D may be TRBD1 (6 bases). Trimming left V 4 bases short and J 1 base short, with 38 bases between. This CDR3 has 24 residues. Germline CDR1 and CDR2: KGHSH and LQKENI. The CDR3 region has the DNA TGTGCCAGCTCACAAATGGTTAGCCCCCCAGGCAGGGGAACGGGCGGTGTGAGCAATCAGCCCCAGCATTTT. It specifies CASSQMVSPPGRGTGGVSNQPQHF.

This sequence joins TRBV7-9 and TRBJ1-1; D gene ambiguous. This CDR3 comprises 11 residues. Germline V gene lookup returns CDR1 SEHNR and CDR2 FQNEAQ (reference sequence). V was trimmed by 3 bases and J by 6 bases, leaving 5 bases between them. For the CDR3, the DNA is TGTGCCAGCAGCTTTTTCTCTGAAGCTTTCTTT. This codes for CASSFFSEAFF.

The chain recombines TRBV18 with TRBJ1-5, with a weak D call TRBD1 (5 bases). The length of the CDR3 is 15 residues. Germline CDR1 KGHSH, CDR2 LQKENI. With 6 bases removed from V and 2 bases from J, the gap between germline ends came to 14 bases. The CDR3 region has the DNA TGTGCCAGCTCGCAAGGGGAGGGTGGCAATCAGCCCCAGCATTTT. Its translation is CASSQGEGGNQPQHF.

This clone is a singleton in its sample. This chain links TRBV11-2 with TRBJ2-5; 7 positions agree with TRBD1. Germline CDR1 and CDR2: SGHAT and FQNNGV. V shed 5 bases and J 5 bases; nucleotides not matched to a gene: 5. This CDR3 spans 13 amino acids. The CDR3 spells CASSPDRVETQYF. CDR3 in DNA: TGTGCCAGCAGCCCCGACAGGGTTGAGACCCAGTACTTC.